The clone carrying this TCR beta chain was seen repeatedly, ten times or more. This record belongs to a study of T-cell reconstitution after alpha-beta-depleted transplantation in children. TCRbeta library preparation incorporated unique molecular identifiers. TCRdb re-called the PCR reads with MiXCR, one entry per CDR3 protein. The data contain some 200,000 distinct CDR3 sequences, about 8.8% of them singletons. CDR1 and CDR2 (germline): SEHNR, FQNEAQ (reference sequence). Trimming at V came to 2 bases and at J to 8 bases, leaving 12 bases not matched to a gene. This CDR3 has 17 residues. The chain combines TRBV7-9 with TRBJ2-1; 10 positions match TRBD2. The sequencing used PBMCs from the stem cell graft donor, collected from the stem cell graft. This clonotype was obtained from a human donor who donated a stem cell graft to a child with SCID. CDR3: CASSLTGLADLDDEQFF. In nucleotides, the CDR3 is TGTGCCAGCAGCTTAACCGGACTAGCGGACCTCGACGATGAGCAGTTCTTC. The full variable domain, in which reference TRBV7-9 and TRBJ2-1 provide the parts outside the CDR3, is DTGVSQNPRHKITKRGQNVTFRCDPISEHNRLYWYRQTLGQGPEFLTYFQNEAQLEKSRLLSDRFSAERPKGSFSTLEIQRTEQGDSAMYLCASSLTGLADLDDEQFFGPGTRLTVL.